Listed below are T cell receptor beta chains from one sample, sequenced in a study of identical twins. TCRdb used MiXCR to reprocess the 5' RACE reads, holding one entry per CDR3 protein. The data show approximately 1.8 million distinct CDR3 sequences, roughly 35% seen once. The sample was cord blood. Receptors originate from a newborn girl in good health. Both conserved end residues are part of each CDR3. Fields, in order: D gene, J gene, V gene, clone size, CDR3 protein, CDR3 DNA. D genes are given only for firm matches. Where a row states a size, it is once, few, many or the class of an expanded clone; other rows omit it.

D gene: NA
J gene: TRBJ2-1
V gene: TRBV5-1
clone size: few
CDR3 protein: CASSVGWDEQFF
CDR3 DNA: TGCGCCAGCAGCGTCGGCTGGGATGAGCAGTTCTTC

D gene: NA
J gene: TRBJ2-7
V gene: TRBV3-1
clone size: NA
CDR3 protein: CASSNGDEQYF
CDR3 DNA: TGTGCCAGCAGCAACGGAGACGAGCAGTACTTC

D gene: TRBD1
J gene: TRBJ1-6
V gene: TRBV6-5
clone size: once
CDR3 protein: CASSYSGQGGNNSPPHF
CDR3 DNA: TGTGCCAGCAGTTACTCAGGACAGGGGGGGAATAATTCACCCCCCCACTTT

D gene: NA
J gene: TRBJ1-2
V gene: TRBV28
clone size: few
CDR3 protein: CASSSPPYSYGYTF
CDR3 DNA: TGTGCCAGCAGTTCTCCGCCGTATTCCTATGGCTACACCTTC

D gene: NA
J gene: TRBJ2-5
V gene: TRBV6-9
clone size: NA
CDR3 protein: CASSDQGGNINEQYF
CDR3 DNA: TGTGCCAGCAGTGACCAGGGTGGTAATATCAATGAGCAGTACTTC

D gene: TRBD1
J gene: TRBJ1-4
V gene: TRBV2
clone size: NA
CDR3 protein: CASRDRHATTNEKLFF
CDR3 DNA: TGTGCCAGCCGGGACAGACATGCCACAACTAATGAAAAACTGTTTTTT

D gene: TRBD2
J gene: TRBJ2-5
V gene: TRBV13
clone size: NA
CDR3 protein: CASSSPGLAFETQYF
CDR3 DNA: TGTGCCAGCAGCTCCCCCGGACTAGCGTTCGAGACCCAGTACTTC

D gene: TRBD1
J gene: TRBJ2-7
V gene: TRBV20-1
clone size: NA
CDR3 protein: CSARDGATGAHEQYF
CDR3 DNA: TGCAGTGCTAGAGATGGAGCCACAGGGGCCCACGAGCAGTACTTC

D gene: TRBD1
J gene: TRBJ1-1
V gene: TRBV30
clone size: few
CDR3 protein: CAWRTYRGLNTEAFF
CDR3 DNA: TGTGCCTGGAGGACGTACAGGGGACTGAACACTGAAGCTTTCTTT

D gene: NA
J gene: TRBJ2-7
V gene: TRBV12-3/TRBV12-4
clone size: few
CDR3 protein: CASSLKGRGPYEQYF
CDR3 DNA: TGTGCCAGCAGTTTAAAGGGGCGAGGTCCCTACGAGCAGTACTTC

D gene: TRBD1
J gene: TRBJ1-6
V gene: TRBV6-6
clone size: few
CDR3 protein: CASSWDREVSPLHF
CDR3 DNA: TGTGCCAGCAGTTGGGACAGGGAGGTTTCACCCCTCCACTTT